This T cell receptor beta chain was found in a study of OX40 agonist ivuxolimab in advanced cancers. Study-level background: Enrollees could have had prior anti-PD-1, anti-PD-L1 or anti-CTLA-4 therapy, which 40% to 45% had received.

People who had autoimmune disease history or systemic immunosuppression were excluded. Trimming stripped 6 bases from V and 0 bases from J, with 7 bases between. The CDR3 contains 13 residues. Germline assignment: CDR1 MNHEY and CDR2 SVGAGI. The assay was immunoSEQ multiplex PCR, and TCRdb's table has in-frame clones only and misses some. The sample lists around 97,000 clones; about 80% were seen once. The origin of this receptor is an adult with an advanced solid tumor such as melanoma, head and neck, liver or kidney cancer. This chain joins TRBV6-5 and TRBJ2-3; D is perhaps TRBD2 (6 bases). Specimen: CD4+ or CD8+ T cells sorted from blood, collected in a trial of the OX40 agonist ivuxolimab. For the CDR3, the DNA is TGTGCCAGCAGGCGGGACAGCACAGATACGCAGTATTTT. It yields the protein CASRRDSTDTQYF.